This T cell receptor (beta chain) was identified during a study of cytomegalovirus exposure and HLA in healthy donors. Study-level points and caveats: In an earlier analysis, most TCR beta V segments were productive about 87% or about 30% of the time. A later analysis found common viral pathogens apparently linked to several of the most significant clusters. Most TCR sequences were rare, but some public TCRs occurred in many donors.

The PCR ran on 60 Vbeta and 13 Jbeta primers. In the original processing: As a later analysis found, there were 70 million to 80 million unique TCR beta chains, of which around 10 million were shared. The table came from immunoSEQ multiplex PCR; TCRdb's copy has only in-frame clones and leaves some out. The V and J calls and clone size are taken from that table; D and trimming were inferred from the DNA. Found here are over 150,000 clones, approximately 78% of them singletons; the top ten hold approximately 6.5%. On this clone itself: Its antigen is not identified.

Germline V gene data show CDR1 as KGHSH and CDR2 as LQKENI. This CDR3 is built from 13 residues. V lost 5 bases and J 3 bases, leaving 10 bases between the germline ends. The gene calls are TRBV18 and TRBJ2-5; no clear D. The sample consisted of PBMCs. The receptor was derived from a woman aged 45-60 years in good health and CMV-seropositive. As DNA, the CDR3 is TGTGCCAGCTCAACCGGGTCTAAAGAGACCCAGTACTTC. It yields the protein CASSTGSKETQYF.